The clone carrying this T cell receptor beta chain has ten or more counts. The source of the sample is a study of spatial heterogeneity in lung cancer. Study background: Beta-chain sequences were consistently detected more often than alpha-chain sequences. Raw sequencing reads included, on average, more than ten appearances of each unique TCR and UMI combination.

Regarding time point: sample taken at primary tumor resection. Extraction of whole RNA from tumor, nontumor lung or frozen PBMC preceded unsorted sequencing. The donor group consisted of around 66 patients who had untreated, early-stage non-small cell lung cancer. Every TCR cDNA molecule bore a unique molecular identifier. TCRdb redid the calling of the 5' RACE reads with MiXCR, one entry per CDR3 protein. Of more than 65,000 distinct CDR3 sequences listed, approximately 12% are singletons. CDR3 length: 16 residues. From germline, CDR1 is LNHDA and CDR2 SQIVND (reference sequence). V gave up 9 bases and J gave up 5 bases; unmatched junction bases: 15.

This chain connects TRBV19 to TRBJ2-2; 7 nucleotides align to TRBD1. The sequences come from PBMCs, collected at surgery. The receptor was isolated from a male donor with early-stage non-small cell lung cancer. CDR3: CASKNRETGETGELFF. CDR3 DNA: TGTGCCAGCAAAAACAGGGAAACAGGGGAGACCGGGGAGCTGTTTTTT.